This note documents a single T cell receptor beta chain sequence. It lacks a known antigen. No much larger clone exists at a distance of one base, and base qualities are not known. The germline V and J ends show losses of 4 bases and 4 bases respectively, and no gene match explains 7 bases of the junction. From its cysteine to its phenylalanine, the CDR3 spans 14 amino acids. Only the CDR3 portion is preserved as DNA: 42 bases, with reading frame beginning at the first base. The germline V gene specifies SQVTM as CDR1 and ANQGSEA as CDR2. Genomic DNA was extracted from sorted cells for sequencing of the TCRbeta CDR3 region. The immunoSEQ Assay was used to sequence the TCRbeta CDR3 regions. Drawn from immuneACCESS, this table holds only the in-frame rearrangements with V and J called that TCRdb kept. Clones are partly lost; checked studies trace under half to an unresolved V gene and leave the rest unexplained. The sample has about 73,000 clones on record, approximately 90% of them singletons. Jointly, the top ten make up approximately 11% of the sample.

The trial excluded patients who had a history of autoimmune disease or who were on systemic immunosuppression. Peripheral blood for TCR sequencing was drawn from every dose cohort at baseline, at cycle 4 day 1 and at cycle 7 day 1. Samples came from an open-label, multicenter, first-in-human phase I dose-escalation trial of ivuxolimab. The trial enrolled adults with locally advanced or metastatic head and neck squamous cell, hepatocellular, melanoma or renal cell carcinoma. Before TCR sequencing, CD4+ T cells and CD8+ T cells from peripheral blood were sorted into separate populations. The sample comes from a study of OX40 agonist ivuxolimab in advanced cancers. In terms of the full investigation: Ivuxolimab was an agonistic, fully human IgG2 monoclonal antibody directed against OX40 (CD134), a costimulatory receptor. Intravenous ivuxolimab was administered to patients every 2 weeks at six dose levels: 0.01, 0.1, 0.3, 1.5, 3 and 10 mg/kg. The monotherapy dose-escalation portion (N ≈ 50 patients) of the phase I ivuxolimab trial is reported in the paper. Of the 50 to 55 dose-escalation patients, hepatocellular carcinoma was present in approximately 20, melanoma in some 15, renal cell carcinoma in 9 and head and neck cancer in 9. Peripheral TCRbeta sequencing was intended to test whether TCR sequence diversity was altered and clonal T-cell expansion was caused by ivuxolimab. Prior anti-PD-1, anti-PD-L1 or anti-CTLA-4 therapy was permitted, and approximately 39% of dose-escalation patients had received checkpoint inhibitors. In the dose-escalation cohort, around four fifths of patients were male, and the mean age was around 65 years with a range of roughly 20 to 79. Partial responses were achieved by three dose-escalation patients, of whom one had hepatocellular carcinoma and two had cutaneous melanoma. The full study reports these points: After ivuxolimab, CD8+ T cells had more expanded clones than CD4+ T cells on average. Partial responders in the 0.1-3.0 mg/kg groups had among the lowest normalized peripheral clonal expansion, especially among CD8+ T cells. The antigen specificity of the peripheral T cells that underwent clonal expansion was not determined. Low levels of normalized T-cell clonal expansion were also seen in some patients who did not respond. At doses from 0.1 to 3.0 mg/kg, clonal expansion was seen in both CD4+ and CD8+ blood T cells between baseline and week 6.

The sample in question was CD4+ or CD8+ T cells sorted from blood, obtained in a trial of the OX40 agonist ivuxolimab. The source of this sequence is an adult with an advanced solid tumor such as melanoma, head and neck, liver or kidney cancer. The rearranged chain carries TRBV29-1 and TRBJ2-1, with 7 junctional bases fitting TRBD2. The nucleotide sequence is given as TGCAGCGTTGTGGGACTACAATTATACAATGAGCAGTTCTTC. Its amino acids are CSVVGLQLYNEQFF.